This T cell receptor beta chain is from a study of breast tumors, draining lymph nodes, adjacent tissues. Study-level results: Tumor and nontumor repertoires were significantly more similar in luminal-like than in basal-like breast cancer. Data fit most tumor T cells coming from lymph node, expanding in tumor. Tumor repertoires ranked between lymph nodes and nontumor tissue in diversity, with V and J gene preferences.

A word on this clonotype: Its antigen is undetermined.

The lymph nodes were axillary draining lymph nodes from breast cancer patients. MiXCR was run by TCRdb on the multiplex PCR reads, yielding one entry per CDR3 protein. The repertoire includes about 200,000 distinct CDR3 sequences, 25% to 40% of them detected once, and 4.3% sits in the top ten. The sequence derives from a female donor with breast cancer. Some clones in this sample may be carry-over from other donors' samples. The sequenced sample was axillary lymph node tissue.

In DNA form, the CDR3 reads TGTGCCAGCAGCCCCACAATACAGGATACGCAGTATTTT. As protein: CASSPTIQDTQYF. The J gene is TRBJ2-3, the V gene TRBV7-2; no definite D call. The CDR3 has 13 residues. Looked up from germline, CDR1 is SGHTA and CDR2 is FQGNSA. Trimming took off 5 bases at V and 6 bases at J, with 12 bases between the two ends. The whole variable domain, remainder taken from reference TRBV7-2 and TRBJ2-3, is GAGVSQSPSNKVTEKGKDVELRCDPISGHTALYWYRQSLGQGLEFLIYFQGNSAPDKSGLPSDRFSAERTGGSVSTLTIQRTQQEDSAVYLCASSPTIQDTQYFGPGTRLTVL.